This T cell receptor beta chain was recovered during a study of spatial heterogeneity in lung cancer. Regarding time point: sample taken at primary tumor resection. No cells were sorted before sequencing. The whole RNA sequenced was extracted from tumor, nontumor lung or frozen PBMC. V was pared by 7 bases and J by 2 bases, with 11 bases between. The length of the CDR3 is 12 residues. CDR1 is SQVTM, CDR2 ANQGSEA, per germline. TCRdb used MiXCR to reprocess the 5' RACE reads, holding one entry per CDR3 protein. In the table there are about 7,100 distinct CDR3 sequences, roughly 5.4% of which are singletons. At least ten counts were recorded for this clonotype.

The J gene is TRBJ2-5, the V gene TRBV29-1; D ambiguous. Sample: PBMCs, taken at surgery. This sequence was found in a male donor with early-stage non-small cell lung cancer. The CDR3 protein is CSAFLVQETQYF. The CDR3 DNA follows: TGCAGCGCCTTTTTAGTTCAAGAGACCCAGTACTTC.